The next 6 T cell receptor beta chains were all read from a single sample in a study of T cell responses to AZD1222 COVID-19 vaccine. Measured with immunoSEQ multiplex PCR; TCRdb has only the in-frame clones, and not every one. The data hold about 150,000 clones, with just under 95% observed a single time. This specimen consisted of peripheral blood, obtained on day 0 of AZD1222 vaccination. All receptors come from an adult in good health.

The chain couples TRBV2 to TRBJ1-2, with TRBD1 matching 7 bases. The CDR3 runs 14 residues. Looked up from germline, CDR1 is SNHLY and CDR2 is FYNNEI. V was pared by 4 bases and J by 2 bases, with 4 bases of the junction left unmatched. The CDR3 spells CASSGGTENYGYTF. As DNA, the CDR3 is TGTGCCAGCAGTGGGGGGACAGAAAACTATGGCTACACCTTC.

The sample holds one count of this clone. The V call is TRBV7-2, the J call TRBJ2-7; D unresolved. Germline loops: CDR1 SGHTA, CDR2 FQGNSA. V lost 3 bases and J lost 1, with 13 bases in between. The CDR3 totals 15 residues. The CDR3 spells CASSFYPGWSYEQYF. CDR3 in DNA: TGTGCCAGCAGCTTCTACCCAGGTTGGTCCTACGAGCAGTACTTC. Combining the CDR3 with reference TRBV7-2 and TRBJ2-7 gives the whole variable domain GAGVSQSPSNKVTEKGKDVELRCDPISGHTALYWYRQSLGQGLEFLIYFQGNSAPDKSGLPSDRFSAERTGGSVSTLTIQRTQQEDSAVYLCASSFYPGWSYEQYFGPGTRLTVT.

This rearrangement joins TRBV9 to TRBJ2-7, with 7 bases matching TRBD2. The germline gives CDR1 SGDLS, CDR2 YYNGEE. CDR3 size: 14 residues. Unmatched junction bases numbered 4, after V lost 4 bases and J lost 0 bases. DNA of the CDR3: TGTGCCAGCAGCCCTCGGGGGGACTCCTACGAGCAGTACTTC. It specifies CASSPRGDSYEQYF.

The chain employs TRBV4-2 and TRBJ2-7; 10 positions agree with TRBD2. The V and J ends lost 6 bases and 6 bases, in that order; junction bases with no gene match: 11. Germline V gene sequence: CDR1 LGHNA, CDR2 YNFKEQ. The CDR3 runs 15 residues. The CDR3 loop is CASSLSGRVAGEQYF. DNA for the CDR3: TGTGCCAGCAGTTTAAGCGGGAGGGTTGCTGGCGAGCAGTACTTC.

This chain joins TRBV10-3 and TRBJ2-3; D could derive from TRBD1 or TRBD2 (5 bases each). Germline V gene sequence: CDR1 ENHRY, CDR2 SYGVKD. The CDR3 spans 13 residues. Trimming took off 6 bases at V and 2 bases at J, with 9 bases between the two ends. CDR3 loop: CAIRAGTTDTQYF. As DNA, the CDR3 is TGTGCCATCAGGGCAGGGACCACAGATACGCAGTATTTT.

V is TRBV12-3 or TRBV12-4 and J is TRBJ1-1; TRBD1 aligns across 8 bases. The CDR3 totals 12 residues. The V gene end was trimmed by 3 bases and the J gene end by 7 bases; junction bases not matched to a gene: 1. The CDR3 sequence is CASSFRGLEAFF. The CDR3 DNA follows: TGTGCCAGCAGTTTCAGGGGGCTTGAAGCTTTCTTT.